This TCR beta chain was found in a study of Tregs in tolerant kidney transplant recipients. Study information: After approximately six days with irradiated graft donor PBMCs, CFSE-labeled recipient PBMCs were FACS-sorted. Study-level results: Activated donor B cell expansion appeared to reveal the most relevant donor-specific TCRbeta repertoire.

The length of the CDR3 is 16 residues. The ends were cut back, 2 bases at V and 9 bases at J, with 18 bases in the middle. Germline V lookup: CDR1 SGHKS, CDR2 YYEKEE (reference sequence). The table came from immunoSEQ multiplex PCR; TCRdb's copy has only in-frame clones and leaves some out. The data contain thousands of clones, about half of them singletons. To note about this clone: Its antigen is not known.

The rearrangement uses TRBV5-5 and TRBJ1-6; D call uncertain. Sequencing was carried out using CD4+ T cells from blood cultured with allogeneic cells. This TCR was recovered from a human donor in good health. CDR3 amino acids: CASSLRWAGLGSPLHF. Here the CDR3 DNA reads TGTGCCAGCAGCTTAAGGTGGGCCGGGTTAGGTTCACCCCTCCACTTT.